The 7 T cell receptor beta chains presented below share a single source sample, sequenced in a study of shared clonotypes between healthy human individuals. The method was immunoSEQ multiplex PCR; TCRdb's version includes in-frame clones alone and lacks a portion of them. The sample holds around 2.1 million clones, around 95% seen once. Specimen: naive CD4+ T cells sorted from blood. Subset in this sample: CD45RA+ positively selected. All receptors derive from a man aged 18 to 29 in good health.

This clone was recorded once. The chain employs TRBV6-6 and TRBJ2-1; D possibly corresponds to TRBD1 (5 bases). The CDR3 has 16 amino acids. The V gene's germline CDR1 is MNHNY and CDR2 SVGAGI (reference sequence). V shed 6 bases and J shed 1 base, with 16 bases lying between them. The CDR3 is CASRDQGLGSYNEQFF. As DNA, the CDR3 is TGTGCCAGCAGAGACCAGGGTTTGGGATCCTACAATGAGCAGTTCTTC.

The table lists this clone with a count of one. V is TRBV18 and J is TRBJ2-7; 7 bases line up with TRBD1. The CDR3 is 15 amino acids. Trimming cost V 2 bases and J 3 bases; bases outside gene matches: 7. Germline V CDR1 and CDR2: KGHSH, LQKENI. The CDR3 loop reads CASSPGWDRNYEQYF. The CDR3 DNA is TGTGCCAGCTCACCAGGATGGGACAGAAACTACGAGCAGTACTTC.

The V call is TRBV5-6, the J call TRBJ2-2; D gene unclear. Per the germline V gene, CDR1 is SGHDT and CDR2 is YYEEEE. The CDR3 sequence is 14 residues long. The germline V and J ends were trimmed by 2 bases and 4 bases, with 9 bases remaining between them. This CDR3 is CASSFGQTTGELFF. CDR3 DNA sequence: TGTGCCAGCAGCTTCGGGCAGACCACCGGGGAGCTGTTTTTT.

In regard to this clone: Other DNA sequences in this specimen translate into the identical CDR3. The chain's CDR3 is CASSPIQNTGELFF. The CDR3 DNA follows: TGTGCCAGCTCACCCATACAGAACACCGGGGAGCTGTTTTTT. The chain is built from TRBV18 and TRBJ2-2; the D is unclear. The CDR3 consists of 14 residues. V shed 3 bases and J shed 1 base, with 6 bases lying between them. Germline V CDR1 and CDR2: KGHSH, LQKENI.

The chain couples TRBV5-1 to TRBJ2-3; 7 nucleotides agree with TRBD2. The germline V gene encodes CDR1 SGHRS and CDR2 YFSETQ. The CDR3 is made up of 16 amino acids. V shed 4 bases, J shed 3 bases, and the junction held 11 bases outside the gene matches. This CDR3 reads CASSLGGKRGTDTQYF. The CDR3 DNA sequence: TGCGCCAGCAGCCTGGGAGGGAAACGGGGGACAGATACGCAGTATTTT.

This chain connects TRBV4-3 to TRBJ1-3; D gene uncertain. The CDR3 runs 15 residues. Trimming removed 0 bases from V and 4 bases from J, with 10 bases in between. Germline assignment: CDR1 LGHNA and CDR2 YSLEER. CDR3 in amino acids: CASSQEHFMGNTIYF. The CDR3 DNA follows: TGCGCCAGCAGCCAAGAACATTTCATGGGAAACACCATATATTTT.

This clone was picked up one time. The chain recombines TRBV18 with TRBJ2-7; D may match TRBD1 or TRBD2 (5 bases each). The CDR3 loop spans 14 amino acids. CDR1 and CDR2 from the germline V gene are KGHSH and LQKENI. The V gene lost 6 bases and the J gene lost 3 bases, with 15 bases spanning the gap. CDR3: CASSKEGPLYEQYF. CDR3 nucleotide sequence: TGTGCCAGCTCTAAAGAGGGACCCCTCTACGAGCAGTACTTC.